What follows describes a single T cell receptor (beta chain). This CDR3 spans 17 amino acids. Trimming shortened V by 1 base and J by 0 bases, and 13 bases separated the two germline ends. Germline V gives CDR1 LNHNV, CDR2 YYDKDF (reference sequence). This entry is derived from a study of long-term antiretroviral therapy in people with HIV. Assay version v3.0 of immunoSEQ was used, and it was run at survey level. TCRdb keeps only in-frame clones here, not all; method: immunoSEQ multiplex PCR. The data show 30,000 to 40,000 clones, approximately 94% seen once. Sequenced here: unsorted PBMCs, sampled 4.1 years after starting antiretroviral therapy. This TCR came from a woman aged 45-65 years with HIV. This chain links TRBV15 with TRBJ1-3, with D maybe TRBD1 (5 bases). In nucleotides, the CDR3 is TGTGCCACCAGCAGAGTCCCGGGACGGCTCTCTGGAAACACCATATATTTT. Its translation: CATSRVPGRLSGNTIYF.